Listed below are T cell receptor beta chains from one sample, sequenced in a study of T cell repertoires in cytomegalovirus infection. One entry per CDR3 protein results from TCRdb running MiXCR on the reads. This sample has 50,000 to 60,000 distinct CDR3 sequences, with about 18% found just once. These TCRs are of unknown antigen specificity. Sample: CD8+ T cells from cultured PBMCs, taken from culture after CMV antigen stimulation. The source is a human donor in good health (CMV status not recorded). Some clones in this sample may be carry-over from other donors' samples. CDR3s include the opening cysteine and the closing phenylalanine or tryptophan. The order of the fields is V gene, J gene, clone size, CDR3 protein. The size of a clone is reported for some rows only, either as once, few or many, or as a class for expanded clones.

TRBV27	TRBJ2-3	-	CASSFARTGKDTQYF
TRBV6-2/TRBV6-3	TRBJ2-7	few	CASSYLGQGAYEQYF
TRBV7-2	TRBJ2-3	few	CASSYMAGSTDTQYF
TRBV9	TRBJ2-1	-	CASSPNPLGPRRGEQFF
TRBV19	TRBJ2-1	-	CASSRTSGVDNEQFF
TRBV28	TRBJ1-3	-	CASSYLGGGNTIYF
TRBV19	TRBJ1-2	-	CASSMDQESYGYTF
TRBV7-8	TRBJ1-5	few	CASSLRDQPQHF
TRBV15	TRBJ1-1	many	CATSRDDSFTTEAFF
TRBV12-3/TRBV12-4	TRBJ2-3	-	CASTSFGGADTQYF
TRBV12-3/TRBV12-4	TRBJ1-3	few	CASIPGTGGSGNTIYF
TRBV6-1	TRBJ1-3	few	CASRGGTRATSGNTIYF
TRBV4-3	TRBJ2-7	-	CASSQDEDSLSYEQYF
TRBV12-3/TRBV12-4	TRBJ1-6	few	CASTTRQGSSSYNSPLHF
TRBV11-1	TRBJ1-1	-	CASSSLSEAFF
TRBV4-1	TRBJ2-6	-	CASSQGTGANVLTF
TRBV12-3/TRBV12-4	TRBJ1-5	-	CASSFRPGDCCNQPQHF
TRBV7-2	TRBJ2-5	-	CASSPGLAGGLRETQYF
TRBV4-3	TRBJ1-2	-	CASSQDGGAYGYTF
TRBV6-2/TRBV6-3	TRBJ2-1	few	CASTELLYSYNEQFF
TRBV27	TRBJ2-7	-	CASSFDAGGTYEQYF